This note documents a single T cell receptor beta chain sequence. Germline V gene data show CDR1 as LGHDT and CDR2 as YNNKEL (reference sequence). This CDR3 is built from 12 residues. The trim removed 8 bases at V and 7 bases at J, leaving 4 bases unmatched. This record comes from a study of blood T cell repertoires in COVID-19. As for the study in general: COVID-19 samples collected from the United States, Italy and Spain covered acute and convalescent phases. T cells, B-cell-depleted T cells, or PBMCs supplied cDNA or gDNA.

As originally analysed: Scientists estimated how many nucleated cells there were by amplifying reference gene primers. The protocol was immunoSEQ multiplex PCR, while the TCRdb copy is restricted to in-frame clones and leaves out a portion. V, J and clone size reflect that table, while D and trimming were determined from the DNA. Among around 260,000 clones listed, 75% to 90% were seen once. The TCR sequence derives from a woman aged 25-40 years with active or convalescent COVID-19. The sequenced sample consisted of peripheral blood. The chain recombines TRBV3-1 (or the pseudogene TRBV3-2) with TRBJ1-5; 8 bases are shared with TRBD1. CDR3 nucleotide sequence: TGTGCCAGCGGACAGGGAAACCAGCCCCAGCATTTT. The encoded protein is CASGQGNQPQHF.